The following is a T cell receptor (beta chain) sequence with its context. This record belongs to a study of blood T cell repertoires in COVID-19. Across the whole study: The United States, Italy and Spain were the sources of the acute and convalescent COVID-19 samples.

Measured with immunoSEQ multiplex PCR; TCRdb has only the in-frame clones, and not every one. The sample lists fewer than 40,000 clones; roughly nine tenths were seen once. The CDR3 is made up of 15 amino acids. Germline loops: CDR1 MDHEN, CDR2 SYDVKM. The V and J ends lost 6 bases and 1 base, in that order; junction bases with no gene match: 9. The sequence came from a human donor in a cohort sampled during active COVID-19. The sample taken for sequencing was peripheral blood. The chain recombines TRBV28 with TRBJ2-7; 7 bases line up with TRBD1. This chain's CDR3 is CASRKTGADSYEQYV. The CDR3 DNA sequence: TGTGCCAGCAGGAAAACAGGGGCCGATTCCTACGAGCAGTACGTC.